This TCR beta chain was observed in a study of beta chain features in type 1 diabetes. Study outcomes and limitations: Shortening that was moderate but significant affected the TCRB CDR3s of Type 1 diabetes patients in all four CD4+ subsets. Sampled from patients, naive, central memory and Treg TCRB repertoires appeared more similar than those sampled from healthy donors.

The CDR3 loop spans 13 amino acids. The V gene end was trimmed by 5 bases and the J gene end by 2 bases; junction bases not matched to a gene: 4. Germline CDR1 is SGHRS and CDR2 is YFSETQ. All of the isolated RNA was reverse transcribed, so expressed TCRB transcripts were sequenced. The table came from immunoSEQ multiplex PCR; TCRdb's copy has only in-frame clones and leaves some out. The data show roughly 230,000 clones, roughly 10% seen once. This clone has just a few counts. Its antigen remains unknown. Input material: naive CD4+ T cells from blood. This sequence joins TRBV5-1 and TRBJ2-7; TRBD2 aligns across 7 bases. This TCR derives from a man aged 30 to 39 with type 1 diabetes. CDR3 sequence (DNA): TGCGCCAGCAGTTGGGGGGGGACCTACGAGCAGTACTTC. Its translation: CASSWGGTYEQYF.